This TCR beta chain comes out of a study of T cell responses to AZD1222 COVID-19 vaccine. TCRdb's table, derived via immunoSEQ multiplex PCR, lists solely in-frame clones and lacks some. The sample lists roughly 50,000 clones, 80% to 90% seen once, with less than 7% in the top ten. The CDR3 has 15 amino acids. V was pared by 6 bases and J by 0 bases, with 13 bases between. Germline CDR1 is LNHDA and CDR2 is SQIVND (reference sequence). Recipients boosted at about 4 weeks or about 12 weeks are pooled. Notes on this clone: Antigen unknown.

Findings of the study overall: In the spike-specific TCR repertoire, nearly half reportedly target unmutated variant regions. Spike-specific TCR depth and breadth grew after two AZD1222 doses. Possibly, clonal diversity was underestimated; donors were largely white British and included more females.

Material: peripheral blood, obtained 28 days after the second AZD1222 dose. The rearrangement uses TRBV19 and TRBJ2-3; D unresolved. This receptor was identified in an adult who received the AZD1222 COVID-19 vaccine. CDR3 nucleotide sequence: TGTGCCAGTAGGTCCCTCTCCTTTAGCACAGATACGCAGTATTTT. Protein product: CASRSLSFSTDTQYF. Variable domain in full (rest from reference TRBV19 and TRBJ2-3): DGGITQSPKYLFRKEGQNVTLSCEQNLNHDAMYWYRQDPGQGLRLIYYSQIVNDFQKGDIAEGYSVSREKKESFPLTVTSAQKNPTAFYLCASRSLSFSTDTQYFGPGTRLTVL.